This is a list of T cell receptor beta chains from one sample in a study of blood T cells in healthy people across ages. One entry per CDR3 protein, called by TCRdb with MiXCR from the 5' RACE reads. The profile shows over 600,000 distinct CDR3 sequences, more than 50% of them singletons. Sequenced input: blood. Receptor source: a middle-aged man in good health. Both conserved end residues are part of each CDR3. D genes are given only for firm matches. The size of a clone is reported for some rows only, either as once, few or many, or as a class for expanded clones.

J gene,clone size,D gene,V gene,CDR3 protein,CDR3 DNA
TRBJ1-4,-,-,TRBV5-6,CASSLKASSRVGEKLFF,TGTGCCAGCAGCTTGAAGGCTTCCTCGAGGGTGGGTGAAAAACTGTTTTTT
TRBJ2-1,-,TRBD1,TRBV27,CASSLSVTGYFSEQFF,TGTGCCAGCAGTTTATCGGTGACAGGGTACTTTAGTGAGCAGTTCTTC
TRBJ1-1,-,-,TRBV6-1,CASSTQTHTEAFF,TGTGCCAGCAGTACACAGACTCACACTGAAGCTTTCTTT
TRBJ2-7,few,TRBD2,TRBV18,CASSRSGRALTEDEQYF,TGTGCCAGCTCACGTTCCGGGAGGGCCTTGACAGAGGACGAGCAGTACTTC
TRBJ2-3,few,TRBD1,TRBV29-1,CSGGTGRDTQYF,TGCAGCGGCGGGACAGGGCGTGATACGCAGTATTTT
TRBJ1-2,few,-,TRBV27,CASAKGGGVYGYTF,TGTGCCAGCGCAAAGGGGGGGGGCGTCTATGGCTACACCTTC
TRBJ1-2,-,TRBD1,TRBV7-9,CASSPTGQVFIDYGYTF,TGTGCCAGCAGCCCAACCGGACAGGTTTTCATCGACTATGGCTACACCTTC
TRBJ2-5,-,TRBD1,TRBV12-3/TRBV12-4,CASRSGTGRTETQYF,TGTGCCAGCCGGTCCGGGACAGGGAGAACAGAGACCCAGTACTTC
TRBJ1-2,-,TRBD1,TRBV28,CASSLPGTGNGYTF,TGTGCCAGCAGTTTACCCGGGACAGGGAACGGCTACACCTTC
TRBJ2-5,-,TRBD2,TRBV6-2/TRBV6-3,CASSYTRLAGVEETQYF,TGTGCCAGCAGTTACACGCGACTAGCGGGAGTCGAGGAGACCCAGTACTTC
TRBJ1-5,-,-,TRBV20-1,CSAWGGSNQPQHF,TGCAGTGCTTGGGGGGGCAGCAATCAGCCCCAGCATTTT
TRBJ1-1,few,-,TRBV7-2,CASSLEPSGGTEAFF,TGTGCCAGCAGCTTAGAACCTTCGGGCGGCACTGAAGCTTTCTTT
TRBJ1-6,-,TRBD1,TRBV6-6,CASSFLGQTTGDSPLHF,TGTGCCAGCAGTTTCCTGGGACAGACCACTGGAGATTCACCCCTCCACTTT
TRBJ1-2,-,-,TRBV7-2,CASSLESRDPMYTF,TGTGCCAGCAGCTTAGAGTCCAGGGACCCTATGTACACCTTC
TRBJ2-1,-,TRBD2,TRBV11-3,CASSAGLENEQFF,TGTGCCAGCAGCGCGGGACTAGAGAATGAGCAGTTCTTC
TRBJ1-1,many,-,TRBV28,CASSPPENTEAFF,TGTGCCAGCAGTCCCCCAGAGAACACTGAAGCTTTCTTT
TRBJ1-5,few,TRBD1,TRBV20-1,CSAITVGTGTDQPQHF,TGCAGTGCTATAACCGTCGGGACAGGGACGGATCAGCCCCAGCATTTT
TRBJ1-1,once,-,TRBV29-1,CSTRNRGRGNTEAFF,TGCAGCACTCGTAATCGGGGCAGGGGGAACACTGAAGCTTTCTTT
TRBJ1-2,-,TRBD1,TRBV4-1,CASSPHLTGGDSAPNYGYTF,TGCGCCAGCAGCCCACATCTGACAGGGGGAGATTCCGCACCTAACTATGGCTACACCTTC
TRBJ1-2,-,-,TRBV5-5,CASNPDRAYGYTF,TGTGCCAGCAACCCGGACAGAGCATATGGCTACACCTTC
TRBJ2-1,-,-,TRBV11-3,CASSNDGYNEQFF,TGTGCCAGCAGCAACGATGGCTACAATGAGCAGTTCTTC
TRBJ2-3,-,-,TRBV29-1,CSVIRDTSTDTQYF,TGCAGCGTCATACGGGACACAAGCACAGATACGCAGTATTTT
TRBJ2-5,-,TRBD2,TRBV11-2,CASSPTSVKGTQYF,TGTGCCAGCAGCCCGACTAGCGTTAAGGGTACCCAGTACTTC
TRBJ2-6,-,TRBD1,TRBV20-1,CSAHRGSGANVLTF,TGCAGTGCTCACAGGGGGTCCGGGGCCAACGTCCTGACTTTC
TRBJ1-5,few,-,TRBV27,CASSPQAPYQPQHF,TGTGCCAGCAGTCCCCAGGCCCCGTATCAGCCCCAGCATTTT
TRBJ2-7,-,-,TRBV7-9,CASSIIGTRNYEQYF,TGTGCCAGCAGCATCATCGGGACACGAAACTACGAGCAGTACTTC
TRBJ2-7,-,TRBD2,TRBV5-6,CASSLDGRGKGEQYF,TGTGCCAGCAGCTTGGACGGGAGGGGAAAGGGGGAGCAGTACTTC
TRBJ1-1,-,-,TRBV5-1,CASSPLGLGGTEAFF,TGCGCCAGCAGCCCCCTGGGACTTGGGGGCACTGAAGCTTTCTTT
TRBJ2-6,few,-,TRBV20-1,CSAPMAGANVLTF,TGCAGTGCCCCGATGGCTGGGGCCAACGTCCTGACTTTC
TRBJ1-6,few,-,TRBV29-1,CSVEVGRDNSPLHF,TGTAGCGTTGAAGTCGGCCGCGATAATTCACCCCTCCACTTT